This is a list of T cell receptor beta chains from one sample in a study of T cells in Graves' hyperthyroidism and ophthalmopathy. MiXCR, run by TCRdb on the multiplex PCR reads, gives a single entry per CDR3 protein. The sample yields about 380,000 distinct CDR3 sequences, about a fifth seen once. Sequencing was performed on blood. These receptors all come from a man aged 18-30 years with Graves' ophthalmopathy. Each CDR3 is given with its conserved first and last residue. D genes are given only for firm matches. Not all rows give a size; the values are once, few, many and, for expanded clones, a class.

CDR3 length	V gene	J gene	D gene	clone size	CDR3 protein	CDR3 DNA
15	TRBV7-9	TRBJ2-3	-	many	CASTFRGLGTDTQYF	TGTGCCAGCACCTTTCGGGGGCTAGGCACAGATACGCAGTATTTT
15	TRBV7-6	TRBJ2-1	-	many	CASSLAFLRTDEQFF	TGTGCCAGCAGCTTAGCGTTCCTCAGGACGGATGAGCAGTTCTTC
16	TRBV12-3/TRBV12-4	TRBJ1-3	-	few	CASSLGQVPSGNTIYF	TGTGCCAGCAGTTTAGGCCAGGTACCGTCTGGAAACACCATATATTTT
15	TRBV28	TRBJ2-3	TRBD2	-	CASSLLGLAADTQYF	TGTGCCAGCAGTTTATTGGGACTAGCTGCAGATACGCAGTATTTT
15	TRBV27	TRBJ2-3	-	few	CASSPGTHSTDTQYF	TGTGCCAGCAGCCCCGGGACACATAGCACAGATACGCAGTATTTT
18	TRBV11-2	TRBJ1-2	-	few	CASSLGLRASGRDYGYTF	TGTGCCAGCAGCTTAGGCCTTCGGGCCTCAGGGAGGGACTACGGCTACACCTTC
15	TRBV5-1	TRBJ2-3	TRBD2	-	CASSLGGGSADTQYF	TGCGCCAGCAGCTTAGGAGGCGGGAGTGCAGATACGCAGTATTTT
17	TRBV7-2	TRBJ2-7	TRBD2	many	CASSLGASGLNTYEQYF	TGTGCCAGCAGCTTAGGGGCTAGCGGTCTAAATACCTACGAGCAGTACTTC
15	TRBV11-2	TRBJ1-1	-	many	CASRSRQYLSTEAFF	TGTGCCAGCAGATCCCGCCAGTACCTGAGCACTGAAGCTTTCTTT
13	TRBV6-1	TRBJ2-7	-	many	CASNKGPPTEQYF	TGTGCCAGCAACAAAGGACCACCTACCGAGCAGTACTTC
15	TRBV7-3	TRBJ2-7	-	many	CASSFRDGSSYEQYF	TGTGCCAGCAGCTTCCGGGACGGGAGCTCCTACGAGCAGTACTTC
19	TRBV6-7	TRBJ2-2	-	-	CASSYSGTLGSPNTGELFF	TGTGCCAGCAGTTACTCGGGGACATTGGGGAGTCCAAACACCGGGGAGCTGTTTTTT
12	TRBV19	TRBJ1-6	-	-	CASSIVGDPLHF	TGTGCCAGTAGTATTGTCGGCGACCCTCTCCACTTT
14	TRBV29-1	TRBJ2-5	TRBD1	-	CSVDIQGALETQYF	TGCAGCGTTGATATACAGGGGGCTCTGGAGACCCAGTACTTC
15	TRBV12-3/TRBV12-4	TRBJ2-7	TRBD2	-	CASSRSGTRSYEQYF	TGTGCCAGCAGTAGGAGCGGGACTAGATCTTACGAGCAGTACTTC
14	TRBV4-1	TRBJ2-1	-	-	CASSQDQGITEQFF	TGCGCCAGCAGCCAAGATCAGGGTATTACGGAGCAGTTCTTC
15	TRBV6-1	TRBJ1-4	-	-	CASRVTSTWGEKLFF	TGTGCCAGCAGAGTAACCTCTACCTGGGGTGAAAAACTGTTTTTT
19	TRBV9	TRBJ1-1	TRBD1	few	CASSHSLPGTGEGNTEAFF	TGTGCCAGTTCGCACTCTCTACCCGGGACAGGGGAGGGTAACACTGAAGCTTTCTTT
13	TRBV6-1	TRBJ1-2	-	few	CASSRDINYGYTF	TGTGCCAGCTCTAGGGACATTAACTATGGCTACACCTTC
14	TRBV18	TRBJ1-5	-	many	CASSPFPVKQPQHF	TGTGCCAGCTCACCTTTCCCGGTGAAGCAGCCCCAGCATTTT
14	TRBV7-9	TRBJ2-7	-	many	CASSLQDISYEQYF	TGTGCCAGCAGCTTACAGGACATCTCCTACGAGCAGTACTTC
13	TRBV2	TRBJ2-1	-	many	CASREGTGNEQFF	TGTGCCAGCAGGGAGGGAACAGGAAATGAGCAGTTCTTC
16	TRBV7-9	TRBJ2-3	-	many	CASSLGQVSYTDTQYF	TGTGCCAGCAGCTTAGGACAGGTTTCTTACACAGATACGCAGTATTTT
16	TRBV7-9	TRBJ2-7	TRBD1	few	CASSFPSGTGPYEQYF	TGTGCCAGCAGTTTTCCTTCCGGGACAGGGCCCTACGAGCAGTACTTC
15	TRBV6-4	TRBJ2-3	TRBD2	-	CASSDSGGGGDTQYF	TGTGCCAGCAGTGACTCCGGCGGGGGGGGGGATACGCAGTATTTT
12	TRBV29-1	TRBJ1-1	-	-	CSVARGVTEAFF	TGCAGCGTTGCCAGGGGCGTCACTGAAGCTTTCTTT
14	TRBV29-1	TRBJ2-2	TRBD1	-	CSVRTGSRTGELFF	TGCAGCGTCCGGACAGGGAGTCGCACCGGGGAGCTGTTTTTT
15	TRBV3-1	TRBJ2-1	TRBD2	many	CASSGTSGSYNEQFF	TGTGCCAGCAGTGGGACTAGCGGTTCCTACAATGAGCAGTTCTTC
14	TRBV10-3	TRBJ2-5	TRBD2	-	CAISTSGAVETQYF	TGTGCCATCAGCACTAGCGGGGCTGTAGAGACCCAGTACTTC
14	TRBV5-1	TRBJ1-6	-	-	CASGLKGKNSPLHF	TGCGCCAGCGGCTTGAAGGGGAAGAATTCACCCCTCCACTTT
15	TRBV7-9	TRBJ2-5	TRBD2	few	CASSSPSGTQETQYF	TGTGCCAGCAGCTCCCCTAGCGGGACCCAAGAGACCCAGTACTTC
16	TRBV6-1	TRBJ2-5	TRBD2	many	CASSTTGTSGQETQYF	TGTGCCAGCAGTACTACCGGGACTAGCGGCCAAGAGACCCAGTACTTC
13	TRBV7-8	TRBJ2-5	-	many	CAATGEWQETQYF	TGTGCCGCAACGGGGGAATGGCAAGAGACCCAGTACTTC
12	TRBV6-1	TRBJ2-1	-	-	CASSDSGNEQFF	TGTGCCAGCAGTGACTCGGGCAATGAGCAGTTCTTC
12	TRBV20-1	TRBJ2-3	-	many	CSWGLRTDTQYF	TGCTCTTGGGGCCTTCGCACAGATACGCAGTATTTT